This entry lists 14 T cell receptor beta chains sequenced from one sample in a study of T cell responses to AZD1222 COVID-19 vaccine. Measured with immunoSEQ multiplex PCR; TCRdb has only the in-frame clones, and not every one. The sample lists about 110,000 clones; about 85% were seen once. The sample consisted of peripheral blood, taken 28 days after the second AZD1222 dose. These receptors came from an adult who received the AZD1222 COVID-19 vaccine.

This chain links TRBV7-9 with TRBJ1-1; a possible D gene is TRBD1 (5 bases). CDR1 and CDR2 from the germline V gene are SEHNR and FQNEAQ (reference sequence). V lost 5 bases and J lost 1, with 20 bases in between. This CDR3 has 17 amino acids. Written as DNA, the CDR3 is TGTGCCAGCAGCCCCAGCAAGGGACGGCCTAAGAACACTGAAGCTTTCTTT. Its translation: CASSPSKGRPKNTEAFF.

The chain uses TRBV4-3 and TRBJ1-6, with 9 nucleotides matching TRBD1. The ends lost 5 bases at V and 14 bases at J; junction bases unmatched: 10. The length of the CDR3 is 14 residues. Germline CDR1 is LGHNA and CDR2 is YSLEER. The CDR3 region is CASSYNRGQNSLHF. Written as DNA, the CDR3 is TGCGCCAGCAGCTATAACAGGGGGCAAAATTCCCTCCACTTT.

The V and J genes are TRBV19 and TRBJ2-6; a weak D match, TRBD1 (5 bases). With 1 base removed from V and 2 bases from J, the gap between germline ends came to 6 bases. The CDR3 has 15 residues. Germline values: CDR1 LNHDA, CDR2 SQIVND (reference sequence). The CDR3 is CASSIVGAGANVLTF. The CDR3 nucleotides are TGTGCCAGTAGTATAGTAGGGGCTGGGGCCAACGTCCTGACTTTC.

The rearrangement links TRBV24-1 to TRBJ2-3, with D possibly matching TRBD2 (5 bases). Per the germline V gene, CDR1 is KGHDR and CDR2 is SFDVKD. The CDR3 spans 14 residues. V was cut by 5 bases and J by 0 bases, with 8 bases left in between. The CDR3 sequence is CATSARASTDTQYF. The DNA of the CDR3 is TGTGCCACCAGTGCGAGGGCTAGCACAGATACGCAGTATTTT.

The chain is built from TRBV2 and TRBJ2-2, with D unclear. Trimming cost V 5 bases and J 6 bases, with 10 bases left between them. The length of the CDR3 is 13 residues. Germline V gene lookup returns CDR1 SNHLY and CDR2 FYNNEI. CDR3 DNA: TGTGCCAGCAGTTCTTTGGTCCCCGGGGAGCTGTTTTTT. Encoded protein: CASSSLVPGELFF.

The CDR3 DNA reads TGCGCCAGCAGGGGCGGCACAATCACAGATACGCAGTATTTT. It is translated as CASRGGTITDTQYF. This chain uses TRBV5-1 with TRBJ2-3; D gene ambiguous. CDR3 length equals 14 residues. V was shortened by 5 bases and J by 2 bases, with 12 bases between the two germline ends. Germline CDR1 reads SGHRS; CDR2 reads YFSETQ. The full variable domain, with the rest looked up from reference TRBV5-1 and TRBJ2-3, is KAGVTQTPRYLIKTRGQQVTLSCSPISGHRSVSWYQQTPGQGLQFLFEYFSETQRNKGNFPGRFSGRQFSNSRSEMNVSTLELGDSALYLCASRGGTITDTQYFGPGTRLTVL.

The chain uses TRBV11-2 and TRBJ2-5, with D perhaps matching TRBD2 (6 bases). Trimming took off 0 bases at V and 5 bases at J, with 10 bases between the two ends. Germline V gene sequence: CDR1 SGHAT, CDR2 FQNNGV. The length of the CDR3 is 14 residues. The CDR3 DNA follows: TGTGCCAGCAGCTTAGAAATTAGCGGTGAGACCCAGTACTTC. This sequence encodes CASSLEISGETQYF.

The rearrangement uses TRBV6-5 and TRBJ1-2; the D gene is possibly TRBD1 (5 bases). Germline CDR1 and CDR2: MNHEY and SVGAGI. V was trimmed by 2 bases and J by 4 bases, leaving 14 bases between them. CDR3 length: 15 amino acids. CDR3 sequence reads: CASSYLGTGAYGYTF. CDR3 nucleotide sequence: TGTGCCAGCAGTTACCTCGGGACCGGGGCCTATGGCTACACCTTC.

The chain recombines TRBV30 with TRBJ1-1, with D perhaps TRBD1 (6 bases). This CDR3 is built from 11 residues. Trimming cost V 1 base and J 6 bases, with 6 bases left between them. Germline CDR1 reads GTSNPN; CDR2 reads SVGIG (reference sequence). CDR3 sequence (DNA): TGTGCCTGGAGTGGGACAGCTGAAGCTTTCTTT. Encoded protein: CAWSGTAEAFF.

The rearrangement links TRBV5-1 to TRBJ2-1; D possibly corresponds to TRBD2 (6 bases). The V end was cut by 0 bases, the J end by 6 bases, with 10 bases between. Looked up from germline, CDR1 is SGHRS and CDR2 is YFSETQ. The CDR3 runs to 14 residues. The chain's CDR3 is CASSLGLGGNEQFF. In DNA, the CDR3 is TGCGCCAGCAGCTTGGGTCTGGGGGGCAATGAGCAGTTCTTC.

The rearrangement links TRBV13 to TRBJ2-1, with D possibly TRBD2 on 5 matching bases. The CDR3 consists of 13 residues. Germline values: CDR1 PRHDT, CDR2 FYEKMQ (reference sequence). The V end was cut by 6 bases, the J end by 4 bases, with 10 bases between. This chain's CDR3 is CASRAEIYNEQFF. DNA of the CDR3: TGTGCCAGCAGAGCGGAAATATACAATGAGCAGTTCTTC.

The chain employs TRBV10-2 and TRBJ1-2; D unclear. Germline-derived CDR1 and CDR2 are WSHSY and SAAADI. Trimming pared 6 bases from V and 1 base from J, leaving 9 bases between. This CDR3 has 13 amino acids. CDR3 sequence reads: CASSEGGNYGYTF. In DNA, the CDR3 is TGCGCCAGCAGCGAAGGTGGTAACTATGGCTACACCTTC.

The chain links TRBV9 to TRBJ1-3; 9 nucleotides align to TRBD1. This CDR3 is built from 17 residues. With V trimmed by 0 bases and J by 2 bases, 6 bases remained unmatched. CDR1 is SGDLS and CDR2 is YYNGEE in the germline V gene. The CDR3: CASSVVGTGMPGNTIYF. The CDR3 DNA reads TGTGCCAGCAGCGTAGTAGGGACAGGGATGCCTGGAAACACCATATATTTT.

This clone was detected only a few times. This chain uses TRBV7-9 with TRBJ1-1; 7 nucleotides line up with TRBD1. The CDR3 sequence is 18 residues long. The trim removed 5 bases at V and 1 base at J, leaving 16 bases unmatched. CDR1 SEHNR and CDR2 FQNEAQ come from the germline V gene (reference sequence). The CDR3 sequence: CASSGRLTGNGRNTEAFF. In DNA, the CDR3 is TGTGCCAGCAGCGGCCGCTTGACAGGGAACGGACGGAACACTGAAGCTTTCTTT.